These 2 T cell receptor beta chains were sequenced from one sample in a study of T-cell memory formation after mild COVID-19 (dated by TCRdb to 2020 to 2022). The library was generated by 5' RACE. The sequencer was an Illumina NovaSeq 6000. Clones were called with MiXCR by TCRdb after fastp trimmed the public reads at Q25, and only in-frame beta chains were retained. CDR3 protein duplicates are merged, each entry listing the most common genes and DNA. The sample table shows over 150,000 distinct CDR3 sequences, and roughly 23% are seen once. Of the sample, roughly 23% falls within the top ten clones. The material sequenced was PBMCs or a T cell subset sorted from them (not recorded which). These receptor sequences come from an adult woman who had mild COVID-19 (a few samples of this study predate the infection). The sample titles of this study are shuffled in the database, so cell type and time point are left out; the donor was told from shared clones.

V is TRBV28 and J is TRBJ2-7; the D call may be TRBD1 or TRBD2 (5 bases each). V lost 4 bases to trimming and J lost 7 bases, with 14 bases between them. This CDR3 is built from 13 residues. From germline, CDR1 is MDHEN and CDR2 SYDVKM. CDR3 coding DNA: TGTGCCAGCAGTTCGTCTACCGAGGGGGAGCAGTACTTC. Translating it yields CASSSSTEGEQYF.

This clonotype has a handful of counts. The V gene is TRBV29-1, the J gene TRBJ2-7, with a weak D call TRBD2 (5 bases). Deletions cut 0 bases from V and 10 bases from J, with 10 bases between. The CDR3 consists of 11 residues. Germline V gene sequence: CDR1 SQVTM, CDR2 ANQGSEA. This CDR3 is CSVEDDGIQYF. The CDR3 bases are TGCAGCGTTGAAGATGACGGGATCCAGTACTTC.